These 15 T cell receptor beta chains came from one sample sequenced in a study of cytomegalovirus exposure and HLA in healthy donors. Use of 60 Vbeta and 13 Jbeta primers characterized the PCR. The table came from immunoSEQ multiplex PCR; TCRdb's copy has only in-frame clones and leaves some out. The sample has about 140,000 clones, around 75% seen once. The material sequenced was PBMCs. These receptor sequences come from a woman in her forties in good health and CMV-seronegative.

The CDR3, as DNA: TGTGCCAGTAGTCCCATCGACAGAAACACCGGGGAGCTGTTTTTT. Translating gives CASSPIDRNTGELFF. This chain links TRBV19 with TRBJ2-2, with a possible D match to TRBD1 (5 bases). V dropped 5 bases and J dropped 2 bases, with 12 bases sitting between them. Germline CDR1 LNHDA, CDR2 SQIVND (reference sequence). CDR3 length equals 15 residues.

The V call is TRBV27, the J call TRBJ1-5, with 12 bases lining up with TRBD1. J lost 5 bases, V lost 4 bases, and 6 bases had no gene match. The CDR3 has 16 amino acids. CDR1 and CDR2 from the germline V gene are MNHEY and SMNVEV (reference sequence). The CDR3 nucleotides are TGTGCCAGCAGTTCCGGGACAGGGGGCGCATATCAGCCCCAGCATTTT. Amino acids: CASSSGTGGAYQPQHF.

This chain joins TRBV5-1 and TRBJ2-5; tentatively, D is TRBD1 (5 bases). The CDR3 is 14 residues long. V was pared by 0 bases and J by 2 bases, with 8 bases between. CDR1 is SGHRS and CDR2 is YFSETQ in the germline V gene. This CDR3 reads CASSLARAQETQYF. Here the CDR3 DNA reads TGCGCCAGCAGCTTGGCCAGGGCGCAAGAGACCCAGTACTTC. The complete variable domain, with remaining parts taken from reference TRBV5-1 and TRBJ2-5, reads KAGVTQTPRYLIKTRGQQVTLSCSPISGHRSVSWYQQTPGQGLQFLFEYFSETQRNKGNFPGRFSGRQFSNSRSEMNVSTLELGDSALYLCASSLARAQETQYFGPGTRLLVL.

J is TRBJ1-2 and V is TRBV13; maybe TRBD1 (6 bases). V was clipped by 6 bases and J by 2 bases, with 13 bases between them. CDR3 length: 14 amino acids. Germline lookup yields CDR1 PRHDT and CDR2 FYEKMQ (reference sequence). The chain's CDR3 is CASSYRDPNYGYTF. CDR3 nucleotides: TGTGCCAGCAGTTACAGGGACCCAAACTATGGCTACACCTTC.

The chain carries TRBV6-4 and TRBJ2-3; TRBD1 might be the D (5 bases). Germline V CDR1 and CDR2: MRHNA, SNTAGT. The length of the CDR3 is 13 residues. Trimming removed 2 bases from V and 8 bases from J, with 11 bases in between. The CDR3 DNA reads TGTGCCAGCAGTGACGGGGCAGCCACTACGCAGTATTTT. Residues: CASSDGAATTQYF.

The rearrangement links TRBV19 to TRBJ1-1, with D uncertain. Trimming took off 3 bases at V and 4 bases at J, with 9 bases between the two ends. In germline, CDR1 is LNHDA, CDR2 SQIVND (reference sequence). There are 13 residues in the CDR3. Written as DNA, the CDR3 is TGTGCCAGTAGTATGGGCAGGATCACTGAAGCTTTCTTT. As protein: CASSMGRITEAFF.

The chain links TRBV7-9 to TRBJ2-2; weak D call: TRBD1 (5 bases). Trimming stripped 2 bases from V and 1 base from J, with 11 bases between. Germline CDR1 reads SEHNR; CDR2 reads FQNEAQ (reference sequence). The CDR3 covers 16 residues. The CDR3 is CASSLRDSLNTGELFF. The CDR3 coding sequence is TGTGCCAGCAGCTTAAGAGACAGCCTGAACACCGGGGAGCTGTTTTTT.

CDR3: CASSLLLNSPLHF. The CDR3 DNA reads TGTGCCAGCAGCTTACTCCTCAATTCACCCCTCCACTTT. This rearrangement joins TRBV7-9 to TRBJ1-6, with D hard to call. Germline V gene lookup returns CDR1 SEHNR and CDR2 FQNEAQ (reference sequence). The length of the CDR3 is 13 residues. Trimming pared 2 bases from V and 7 bases from J, leaving 6 bases between. The entire variable domain, with the rest obtained from reference TRBV7-9 and TRBJ1-6, is as follows: DTGVSQNPRHKITKRGQNVTFRCDPISEHNRLYWYRQTLGQGPEFLTYFQNEAQLEKSRLLSDRFSAERPKGSFSTLEIQRTEQGDSAMYLCASSLLLNSPLHFGNGTRLTVT.

This clone was counted once. The chain couples TRBV5-4 to TRBJ2-5; 10 bases align to TRBD2. Germline CDR1 is SGHNT and CDR2 is YYREEE (reference sequence). CDR3 length: 16 residues. V gave up 0 bases and J gave up 2 bases; unmatched junction bases: 4. The chain's CDR3 is CASSLGNSGGQETQYF. CDR3 DNA sequence: TGTGCCAGCAGCTTGGGGAATAGCGGGGGGCAAGAGACCCAGTACTTC.

V gene TRBV30 combines with J gene TRBJ2-3, with 7 bases identical to TRBD2. With V trimmed by 8 bases and J by 2 bases, 10 bases remained unmatched. In germline, CDR1 is GTSNPN, CDR2 SVGIG (reference sequence). The CDR3 consists of 14 residues. CDR3 bases: TGTGCCCGAAATAGCGGGTCGTCCACAGATACGCAGTATTTT. Amino acids: CARNSGSSTDTQYF.

This rearrangement joins TRBV10-1 to TRBJ2-1; 12 bases match TRBD2. V was clipped by 3 bases and J by 7 bases; unmatched bases: 4. The germline V gene encodes CDR1 WNHNN and CDR2 SYGVQD (reference sequence). The CDR3 has 15 residues. The CDR3 here is CASSEWTSGENEQFF. The CDR3 DNA is TGCGCCAGCAGTGAATGGACTAGCGGGGAAAATGAGCAGTTCTTC.

The chain has TRBV30 and TRBJ2-1; D is undetermined. The germline CDR1 and CDR2 sequences are GTSNPN and SVGIG (reference sequence). This CDR3 is built from 13 residues. The V and J ends lost 8 bases and 6 bases respectively, with 17 bases between them. The CDR3 loop reads CAGSRWSSNEQFF. DNA of the CDR3: TGTGCCGGATCAAGGTGGAGTTCCAATGAGCAGTTCTTC.

The chain is built from TRBV28 and TRBJ2-7, with a possible D match to TRBD1 (5 bases). Germline V gene sequence: CDR1 MDHEN, CDR2 SYDVKM. The V gene lost 6 bases and the J gene lost 7 bases, with 16 bases spanning the gap. The CDR3 runs to 13 residues. In nucleotides, the CDR3 is TGTGCCAGCAGCTCCCAGGGTTGGAGAGAGCAGTACTTC. This translates into CASSSQGWREQYF.

The V and J genes are TRBV5-1 and TRBJ2-7; a possible D gene is TRBD2 (5 bases). The germline gives CDR1 SGHRS, CDR2 YFSETQ. The V end lost 2 bases, the J end lost 2 bases, and 8 bases lay between the germline ends. CDR3 size: 13 residues. The CDR3: CASSFGGPYEQYF. CDR3 DNA sequence: TGCGCCAGCAGCTTCGGAGGTCCCTACGAGCAGTACTTC.

The chain joins TRBV7-6 to TRBJ1-1, with D tentatively TRBD1 (6 bases). V dropped 4 bases and J dropped 5 bases, with 14 bases sitting between them. This CDR3 spans 14 amino acids. Germline V gene lookup returns CDR1 SGHVS and CDR2 FNYEAQ. The CDR3 DNA is TGTGCCAGCAGCTCAGCGGGGGGGCGGACTGAAGCTTTCTTT. This sequence encodes CASSSAGGRTEAFF.